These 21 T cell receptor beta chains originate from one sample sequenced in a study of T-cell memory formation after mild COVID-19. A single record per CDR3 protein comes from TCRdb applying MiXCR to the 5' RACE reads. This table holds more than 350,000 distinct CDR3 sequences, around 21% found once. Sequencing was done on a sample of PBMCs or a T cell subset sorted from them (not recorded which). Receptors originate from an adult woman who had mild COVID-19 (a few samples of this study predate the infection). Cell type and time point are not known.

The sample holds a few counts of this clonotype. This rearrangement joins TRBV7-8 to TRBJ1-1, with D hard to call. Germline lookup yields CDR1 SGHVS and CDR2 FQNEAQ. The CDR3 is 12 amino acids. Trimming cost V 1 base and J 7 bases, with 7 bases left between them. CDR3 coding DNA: TGTGCCAGCAGCTTAGGGACCCGTGAAGCTTTCTTT. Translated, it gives CASSLGTREAFF. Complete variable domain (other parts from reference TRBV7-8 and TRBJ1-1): GAGVSQSPRYKVAKRGQDVALRCDPISGHVSLFWYQQALGQGPEFLTYFQNEAQLDKSGLPSDRFFAERPEGSVSTLKIQRTQQEDSAVYLCASSLGTREAFFGQGTRLTVV.

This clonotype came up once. The CDR3 spells CASTSGLEQYF. The CDR3 DNA sequence: TGTGCCAGTACGAGCGGTCTAGAGCAGTACTTC. The rearrangement uses TRBV19 and TRBJ2-7, with a possible D match to TRBD2 (5 bases). Per germline, CDR1 LNHDA and CDR2 SQIVND (reference sequence). The CDR3 spans 11 residues. V lost 7 bases and J 7 bases, leaving 11 bases between the germline ends.

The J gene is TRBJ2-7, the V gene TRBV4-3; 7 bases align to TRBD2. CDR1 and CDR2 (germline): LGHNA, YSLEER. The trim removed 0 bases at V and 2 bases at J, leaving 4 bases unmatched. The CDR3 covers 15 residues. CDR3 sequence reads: CASSQEGGVAYEQYF. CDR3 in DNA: TGCGCCAGCAGCCAAGAGGGAGGGGTAGCCTACGAGCAGTACTTC.

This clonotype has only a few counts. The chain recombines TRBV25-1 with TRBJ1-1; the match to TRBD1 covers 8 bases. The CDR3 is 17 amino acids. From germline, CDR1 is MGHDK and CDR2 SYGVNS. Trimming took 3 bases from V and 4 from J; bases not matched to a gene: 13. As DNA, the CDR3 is TGTGCCAGCAGTGATGGAACCGGGACAGGAAGGGCCACTGAAGCTTTCTTT. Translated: CASSDGTGTGRATEAFF.

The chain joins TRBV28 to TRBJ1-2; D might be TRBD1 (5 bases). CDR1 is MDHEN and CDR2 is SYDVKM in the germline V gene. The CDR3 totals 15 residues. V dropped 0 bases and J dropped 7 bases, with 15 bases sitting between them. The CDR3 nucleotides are TGTGCCAGCAGTTTATGGGTCAGGGCGGAACGTGGCTACACCTTC. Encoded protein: CASSLWVRAERGYTF.

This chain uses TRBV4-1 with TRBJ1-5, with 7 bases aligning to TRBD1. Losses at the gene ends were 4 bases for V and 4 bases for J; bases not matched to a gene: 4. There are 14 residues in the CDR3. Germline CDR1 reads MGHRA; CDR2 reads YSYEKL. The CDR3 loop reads CASSRGQLNQPQHF. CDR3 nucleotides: TGCGCCAGCAGCCGGGGACAGCTTAATCAGCCCCAGCATTTT.

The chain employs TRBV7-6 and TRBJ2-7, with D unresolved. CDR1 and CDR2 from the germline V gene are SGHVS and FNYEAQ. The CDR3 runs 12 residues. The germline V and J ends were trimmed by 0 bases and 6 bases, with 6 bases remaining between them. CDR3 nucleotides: TGTGCCAGCAGCTTAGCGGATGGCGAGCAGTACTTC. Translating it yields CASSLADGEQYF.

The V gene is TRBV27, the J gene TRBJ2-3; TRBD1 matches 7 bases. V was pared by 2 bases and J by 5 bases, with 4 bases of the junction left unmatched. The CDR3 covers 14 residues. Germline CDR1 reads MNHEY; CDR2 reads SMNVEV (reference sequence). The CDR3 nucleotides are TGTGCCAGCAGTTTAACAGGGGCACGAGATACGCAGTATTTT. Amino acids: CASSLTGARDTQYF.

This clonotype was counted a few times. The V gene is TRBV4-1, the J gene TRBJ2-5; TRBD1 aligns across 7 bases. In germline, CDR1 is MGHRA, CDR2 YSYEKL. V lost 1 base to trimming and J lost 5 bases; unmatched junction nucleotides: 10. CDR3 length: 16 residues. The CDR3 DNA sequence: TGCGCCAGCAGCCAAGTCAGCGACAGGGTTGTGGAGACCCAGTACTTC. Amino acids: CASSQVSDRVVETQYF.

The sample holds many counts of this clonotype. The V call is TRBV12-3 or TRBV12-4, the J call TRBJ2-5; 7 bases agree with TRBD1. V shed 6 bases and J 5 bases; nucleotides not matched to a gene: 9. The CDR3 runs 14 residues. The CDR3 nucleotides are TGTGCCAGCAGCCCAACAGGGGTGGTGGAGACCCAGTACTTC. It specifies CASSPTGVVETQYF.

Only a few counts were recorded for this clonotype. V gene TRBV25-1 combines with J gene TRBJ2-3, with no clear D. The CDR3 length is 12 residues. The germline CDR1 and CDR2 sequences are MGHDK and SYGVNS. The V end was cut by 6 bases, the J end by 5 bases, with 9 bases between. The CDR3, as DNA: TGTGCCAGCAGGACCCTCCTAGATACGCAGTATTTT. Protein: CASRTLLDTQYF. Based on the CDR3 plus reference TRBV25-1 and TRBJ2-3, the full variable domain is EADIYQTPRYLVIGTGKKITLECSQTMGHDKMYWYQQDPGMELHLIHYSYGVNSTEKGDLSSESTVSRIRTEHFPLTLESARPSHTSQYLCASRTLLDTQYFGPGTRLTVL.

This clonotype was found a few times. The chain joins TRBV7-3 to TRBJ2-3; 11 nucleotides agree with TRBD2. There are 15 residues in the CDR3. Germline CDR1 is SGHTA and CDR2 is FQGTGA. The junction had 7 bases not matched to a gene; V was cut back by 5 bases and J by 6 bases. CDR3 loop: CASSRTSGSQDTQYF. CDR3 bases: TGTGCCAGCAGCAGGACTAGCGGGTCGCAGGATACGCAGTATTTT.

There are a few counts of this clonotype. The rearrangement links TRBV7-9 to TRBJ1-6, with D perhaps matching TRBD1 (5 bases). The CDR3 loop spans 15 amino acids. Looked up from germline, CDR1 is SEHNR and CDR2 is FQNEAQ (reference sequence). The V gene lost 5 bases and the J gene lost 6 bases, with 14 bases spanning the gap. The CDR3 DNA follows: TGTGCCAGCAGCCTCACGACAGCCTCTAATTCACCCCTCCACTTT. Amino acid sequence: CASSLTTASNSPLHF.

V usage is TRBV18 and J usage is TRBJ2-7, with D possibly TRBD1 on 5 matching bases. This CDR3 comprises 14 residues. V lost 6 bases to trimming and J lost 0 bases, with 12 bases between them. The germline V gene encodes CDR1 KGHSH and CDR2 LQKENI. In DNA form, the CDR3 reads TGTGCCAGCTCTAAAGACAGATCCTCCTACGAGCAGTACTTC. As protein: CASSKDRSSYEQYF.

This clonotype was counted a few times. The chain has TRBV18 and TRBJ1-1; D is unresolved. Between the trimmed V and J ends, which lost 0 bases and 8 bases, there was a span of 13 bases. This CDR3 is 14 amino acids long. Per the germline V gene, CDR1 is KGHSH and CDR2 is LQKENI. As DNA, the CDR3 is TGTGCCAGCTCACCACCAATTAGGCCCAACGAAGCTTTCTTT. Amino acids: CASSPPIRPNEAFF.

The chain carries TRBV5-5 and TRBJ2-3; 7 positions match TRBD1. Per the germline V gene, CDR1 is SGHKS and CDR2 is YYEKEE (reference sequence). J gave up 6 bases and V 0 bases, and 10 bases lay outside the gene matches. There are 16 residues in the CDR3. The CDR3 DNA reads TGTGCCAGCAGCTTGGGCGTGGCAGGGGGAACCGATACGCAGTATTTT. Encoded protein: CASSLGVAGGTDTQYF.

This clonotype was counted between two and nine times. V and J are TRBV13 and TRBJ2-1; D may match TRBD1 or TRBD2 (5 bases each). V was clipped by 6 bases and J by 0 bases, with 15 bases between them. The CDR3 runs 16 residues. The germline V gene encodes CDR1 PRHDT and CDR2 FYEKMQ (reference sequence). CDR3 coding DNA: TGTGCCAGCAGGGAGATGAGGGACGGCTCCTACAATGAGCAGTTCTTC. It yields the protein CASREMRDGSYNEQFF.

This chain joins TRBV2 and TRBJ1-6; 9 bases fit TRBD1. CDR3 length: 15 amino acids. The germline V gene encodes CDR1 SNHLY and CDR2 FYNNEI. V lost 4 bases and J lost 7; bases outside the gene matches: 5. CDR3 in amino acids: CASSGQTGGNSPLHF. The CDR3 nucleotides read TGTGCCAGCAGTGGACAGACAGGGGGAAATTCACCCCTCCACTTT.

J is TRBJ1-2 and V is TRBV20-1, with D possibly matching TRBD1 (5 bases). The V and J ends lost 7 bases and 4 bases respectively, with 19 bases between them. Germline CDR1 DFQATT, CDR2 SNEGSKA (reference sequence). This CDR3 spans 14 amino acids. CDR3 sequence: CSGMSGRAGYGYTF. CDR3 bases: TGCAGTGGAATGTCGGGCAGGGCAGGCTATGGCTACACCTTC.

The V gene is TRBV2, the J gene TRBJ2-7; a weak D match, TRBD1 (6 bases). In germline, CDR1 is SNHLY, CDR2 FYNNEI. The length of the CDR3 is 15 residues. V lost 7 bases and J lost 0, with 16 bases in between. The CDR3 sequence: CASKGDGGISYEQYF. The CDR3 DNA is TGTGCCAGCAAGGGGGACGGCGGAATCTCCTACGAGCAGTACTTC.

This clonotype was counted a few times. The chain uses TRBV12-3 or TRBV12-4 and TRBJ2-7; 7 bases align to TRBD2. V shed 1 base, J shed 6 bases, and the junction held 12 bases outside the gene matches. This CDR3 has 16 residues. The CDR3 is CASSLVGGGPLREQYF. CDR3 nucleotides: TGTGCCAGCAGTTTAGTGGGCGGGGGTCCCCTCCGCGAGCAGTACTTC.